The rows below give T cell receptor beta chains drawn from one sample of a study of CD4 T cell repertoires in COVID-19. Sequencing used immunoSEQ multiplex PCR; TCRdb keeps in-frame clones, though not all of them. This table holds under 30,000 clones, about 94% found once. The sample was circulating follicular helper CD4+ T cells (cTfh) from blood, taken before the COVID-19 pandemic. These receptors originate from a human donor who had COVID-19. The CDR3 runs from the conserved cysteine through the conserved F or W. The D gene is left open where the match is weak. Part of the rows lack a size; the others show once, few, many or a class for expanded clones.

TRBJ2-3 TRBD1 TRBV15 . CATSRDLMTGGTDTQYF TGTGCCACCAGCAGAGACCTAATGACAGGGGGCACAGATACGCAGTATTTT
TRBJ1-1 . TRBV5-4 . CASSSAGFPNTEAFF TGTGCCAGCAGCTCGGCAGGGTTCCCGAACACTGAAGCTTTCTTT
TRBJ2-4 TRBD1 TRBV5-4 . CASSPDRGGKNIQYF TGTGCCAGCAGCCCCGACAGGGGGGGCAAAAACATTCAGTACTTC
TRBJ2-1 . TRBV5-5 . CASSLEGASYNEQFF TGTGCCAGCAGCTTGGAAGGGGCCAGCTACAATGAGCAGTTCTTC
TRBJ2-4 . TRBV6-5 . CASSPGKNIQYF TGTGCCAGCAGTCCGGGGAAAAACATTCAGTACTTC
TRBJ2-7 TRBD2 TRBV10-3 . CAIATSGTSYEQYF TGTGCCATCGCCACTAGCGGGACCTCTTACGAGCAGTACTTC
TRBJ2-1 . TRBV27 . CASSLRRTYNEQFF TGTGCCAGCAGTTTAAGGAGAACCTACAATGAGCAGTTCTTC
TRBJ2-7 . TRBV6-5 . CASFPRGSEREQYF TGTGCCAGCTTCCCTAGGGGGTCTGAGAGGGAGCAGTACTTC
TRBJ1-1 TRBD1 TRBV5-1 . CASSLGTGQGPTEAFF TGCGCCAGCAGCCTCGGGACAGGACAGGGCCCCACTGAAGCTTTCTTT
TRBJ1-5 TRBD1 TRBV13 . CASSSDRVGQPQHF TGTGCCAGCAGCTCGGACAGGGTAGGTCAGCCCCAGCATTTT
TRBJ1-1 . TRBV7-6 . CASSLAADTEAFF TGTGCCAGCAGCTTAGCGGCGGACACTGAAGCTTTCTTT
TRBJ2-3 TRBD1 TRBV29-1 . CSGGQGQTTDTQYF TGCAGCGGGGGACAGGGGCAGACCACAGATACGCAGTATTTT
TRBJ1-2 TRBD1 TRBV27 once CASSPRGLGGYTF TGTGCCAGCAGTCCCAGGGGGCTGGGTGGCTACACCTTC
TRBJ2-5 TRBD2 TRBV30 . CACSRGLGRIEETQYF TGTGCCTGTTCCAGGGGACTAGGGCGGATCGAAGAGACCCAGTACTTC
TRBJ2-1 TRBD2 TRBV7-8 . CASSGTPGLGHNEQFF TGTGCCAGCAGCGGAACCCCGGGACTAGGACACAATGAGCAGTTCTTC
TRBJ2-5 TRBD2 TRBV4-2 . CASSQGSGTSGRAYQETQYF TGTGCCAGCAGCCAAGGGTCCGGGACTAGCGGGAGGGCGTACCAAGAGACCCAGTACTTC
TRBJ2-7 . TRBV19 once CASSPSGLREQYF TGTGCCAGTAGTCCCTCGGGACTGCGGGAGCAGTACTTC
TRBJ2-2 TRBD1 TRBV19 . CASSTGGGSGELFF TGTGCCAGTTCCACAGGGGGCGGATCCGGGGAGCTGTTTTTT